The 21 T cell receptor beta chains given below trace back to one sample, sequenced in a study of response to subunit inactivated influenza vaccine. One entry per CDR3 protein, called by TCRdb with MiXCR from the RT-PCR reads. In the table there are approximately 530,000 distinct CDR3 sequences, approximately 7.6% of which are singletons. The material sequenced was PBMCs from blood, taken roughly 24 months after vaccination. Source of these receptors: a man in his fifties or sixties who received an inactivated influenza vaccine.

J is TRBJ1-1 and V is TRBV12-3 or TRBV12-4; 7 bases map to TRBD1. This CDR3 region has 14 residues. V lost 3 bases to trimming and J lost 8 bases; unmatched junction nucleotides: 9. The CDR3 bases are TGTGCCAGCAGTTTGTTACAGGGGAGGTCCGAAGCTTTCTTT. Amino acids: CASSLLQGRSEAFF.

The CDR3 spells CASNKGDTDTQYF. CDR3 coding DNA: TGTGCCAGCAATAAGGGAGACACAGATACGCAGTATTTT. The chain carries TRBV28 and TRBJ2-3, with D possibly TRBD2 on 5 matching bases. Germline V lookup: CDR1 MDHEN, CDR2 SYDVKM. The CDR3 consists of 13 residues. V lost 7 bases, J lost 2 bases, and 10 bases lay in between. The entire variable domain, with the rest obtained from reference TRBV28 and TRBJ2-3, is as follows: DVKVTQSSRYLVKRTGEKVFLECVQDMDHENMFWYRQDPGLGLRLIYFSYDVKMKEKGDIPEGYSVSREKKERFSLILESASTNQTSMYLCASNKGDTDTQYFGPGTRLTVL.

This clonotype turned up a few times. The J gene is TRBJ2-1, the V gene TRBV20-1; 9 nucleotides agree with TRBD2. Germline loops: CDR1 DFQATT, CDR2 SNEGSKA (reference sequence). The junction had 11 bases not matched to a gene; V was cut back by 3 bases and J by 5 bases. The CDR3 extends over 16 amino acids. This CDR3 reads CSASAGWTSENNEQFF. In nucleotides, the CDR3 is TGCAGTGCTAGCGCTGGATGGACTAGCGAGAACAATGAGCAGTTCTTC.

This clonotype was counted between two and nine times. V is TRBV9 and J is TRBJ2-3, with 9 positions matching TRBD2. This CDR3 has 15 residues. CDR1 and CDR2 (germline): SGDLS, YYNGEE. Trimming cost V 0 bases and J 4 bases; bases outside gene matches: 3. The CDR3 sequence: CASSVELAGPDTQYF. The CDR3 DNA is TGTGCCAGCAGCGTAGAGCTAGCGGGACCAGATACGCAGTATTTT.

Ten or more counts support this clonotype. The chain uses TRBV29-1 and TRBJ1-4; 7 bases are a match to TRBD1. After removal of 7 bases from V and 0 bases from J, the junction contained 2 bases not matched to a gene. This CDR3 has 13 amino acids. The germline CDR1 and CDR2 sequences are SQVTM and ANQGSEA. CDR3 sequence reads: CSAGQATNEKLFF. CDR3 in DNA: TGCAGCGCTGGACAGGCAACTAATGAAAAACTGTTTTTT.

V and J are TRBV12-3 or TRBV12-4 and TRBJ2-1, with 10 positions matching TRBD1. The V and J ends lost 6 bases and 9 bases, in that order; junction bases with no gene match: 17. The CDR3 extends over 17 amino acids. The CDR3 DNA sequence: TGTGCCAGCAGCCCGAGCCAGACAGGGGGCTTATTAGCTGAGCAGTTCTTC. Translation: CASSPSQTGGLLAEQFF.

This clonotype was counted only a few times. J is TRBJ1-4 and V is TRBV4-2; D is possibly TRBD1 (6 bases). CDR3 length: 16 residues. Germline V gene sequence: CDR1 LGHNA, CDR2 YNFKEQ. Trimming cost V 4 bases and J 8 bases, with 20 bases left between them. As DNA, the CDR3 is TGTGCCAGCAGCCTTAGCGGGGGGGCCGGAGAAGAAAAACTGTTTTTT. This sequence encodes CASSLSGGAGEEKLFF.

The rearrangement joins TRBV9 to TRBJ2-1; 8 nucleotides agree with TRBD1. The V segment lost 3 bases and the J segment 6 bases; nucleotides outside the gene matches: 5. This CDR3 has 14 amino acids. CDR1 is SGDLS, CDR2 YYNGEE, per germline. CDR3 sequence reads: CASSERQGINEQFF. CDR3 coding DNA: TGTGCCAGCAGCGAACGACAGGGGATCAATGAGCAGTTCTTC.

This clonotype was seen only a few times. The V and J genes are TRBV12-3 or TRBV12-4 and TRBJ2-3; 9 nucleotides match TRBD2. The V gene end was trimmed by 6 bases and the J gene end by 3 bases; junction bases not matched to a gene: 1. This CDR3 has 13 residues. CDR3 residues: CASRTSGTDTQYF. The DNA of the CDR3 is TGTGCCAGCAGAACTAGCGGGACAGATACGCAGTATTTT.

With regard to this clonotype: At one end the junction does not follow the germline gene, possibly because of a read error. The chain joins TRBV20-1 to TRBJ1-2; weak D call: TRBD1 (6 bases). In germline, CDR1 is DFQATT, CDR2 SNEGSKA (reference sequence). This CDR3 is built from 13 residues. This CDR3 is CSATPTGSYDYTF. In nucleotides, the CDR3 is TGCAGTGCTACTCCGACAGGTAGCTATGACTACACCTTC.

The chain has TRBV7-6 and TRBJ1-6; weak D call: TRBD1 (5 bases). Per germline, CDR1 SGHVS and CDR2 FNYEAQ. Trimming cost V 6 bases and J 10 bases, with 16 bases left between them. This CDR3 is built from 14 residues. This CDR3 is CASSLGVVWSPLHF. CDR3 nucleotides: TGTGCCAGCAGTCTAGGGGTCGTGTGGTCACCCCTCCACTTT. Full variable domain (rest looked up from reference TRBV7-6 and TRBJ1-6): GAGVSQSPRYKVTKRGQDVALRCDPISGHVSLYWYRQALGQGPEFLTYFNYEAQQDKSGLPNDRFSAERPEGSISTLTIQRTEQRDSAMYRCASSLGVVWSPLHFGNGTRLTVT.

The CDR3 reads CASRDRRTDTQYF. CDR3 DNA sequence: TGTGCCAGCAGAGACCGCCGCACAGATACGCAGTATTTT. The chain recombines TRBV11-1 with TRBJ2-3, with unresolved D. V gave up 6 bases and J gave up 1 base, with 8 bases separating them. This CDR3 is built from 13 residues. Per germline, CDR1 SGHAT and CDR2 FQDESV (reference sequence).

There are a few counts of this clonotype. The V call is TRBV6-5, the J call TRBJ2-3, with 10 positions matching TRBD1. The CDR3 is 16 residues long. Per the germline V gene, CDR1 is MNHEY and CDR2 is SVGAGI. Trimming at V came to 4 bases and at J to 6 bases, leaving 10 bases not matched to a gene. The CDR3 loop reads CASSSPAGQGRDTQYF. The CDR3 bases are TGTGCCAGCAGTTCCCCGGCGGGACAGGGGAGGGATACGCAGTATTTT.

V and J are TRBV29-1 and TRBJ2-7, with 11 bases matching TRBD2. With V trimmed by 5 bases and J by 4 bases, 13 bases remained unmatched. CDR1 is SQVTM, CDR2 ANQGSEA, per germline. The CDR3 runs 16 residues. The CDR3 nucleotides read TGCAGCGTTCTCGATTGGGGACTAGCGGTCAAATACGAGCAGTACTTC. It is translated as CSVLDWGLAVKYEQYF.

This clonotype was seen a few times. The chain recombines TRBV28 with TRBJ2-7; D possibly corresponds to TRBD1 (5 bases). CDR3 length equals 14 residues. Trimming took off 3 bases at V and 6 bases at J, with 15 bases between the two ends. CDR1 and CDR2 (germline): MDHEN, SYDVKM. CDR3 sequence: CASSLFMERGEQYF. The CDR3 bases are TGTGCCAGCAGTTTGTTTATGGAAAGGGGCGAGCAGTACTTC.

This clonotype occurred many times. V and J are TRBV29-1 and TRBJ2-7; 8 bases match TRBD1. The V and J ends lost 6 bases and 1 base, in that order; junction bases with no gene match: 11. The CDR3 loop spans 15 amino acids. Germline V CDR1 and CDR2: SQVTM, ANQGSEA. The CDR3 sequence is CSVRTRGPLSYEQYF. DNA for the CDR3: TGCAGCGTCCGCACCAGGGGGCCGTTGTCCTACGAGCAGTACTTC.

This clonotype appeared many times. The CDR3 reads CASSLTGGADTQYF. DNA for the CDR3: TGTGCCAGCAGCTTGACAGGGGGAGCTGATACGCAGTATTTT. The rearrangement links TRBV28 to TRBJ2-3; 9 nucleotides align to TRBD1. This CDR3 region has 14 residues. Unmatched junction bases numbered 7, after V lost 6 bases and J lost 6 bases. Germline CDR1 is MDHEN and CDR2 is SYDVKM.

There are a few counts of this clonotype. The chain links TRBV6-1 to TRBJ2-3; TRBD1 matches 9 bases. Germline CDR1 is MNHNS and CDR2 is SASEGT. Trimming at V came to 6 bases and at J to 2 bases, leaving 9 bases not matched to a gene. There are 16 residues in the CDR3. CDR3 residues: CASRRDRVKATDTQYF. In DNA, the CDR3 is TGTGCCAGCAGACGGGACAGGGTTAAAGCCACAGATACGCAGTATTTT.

The chain joins TRBV28 to TRBJ2-7; D is unclear. CDR3 length: 15 amino acids. V was clipped by 6 bases and J by 0 bases, with 15 bases between them. Germline V gene sequence: CDR1 MDHEN, CDR2 SYDVKM. The CDR3 protein is CASSSDRRPSYEQYF. The CDR3 DNA follows: TGTGCCAGCAGCTCCGACCGTCGACCCTCCTACGAGCAGTACTTC.

V gene TRBV15 combines with J gene TRBJ1-5; possible D gene TRBD1, 6 bases. The germline V gene encodes CDR1 LNHNV and CDR2 YYDKDF (reference sequence). The CDR3 sequence is 13 residues long. V was pared by 8 bases and J by 4 bases, with 12 bases between. CDR3 in amino acids: CATQGQRNQPQHF. In DNA, the CDR3 is TGTGCCACCCAAGGACAGAGAAATCAGCCCCAGCATTTT.

This clonotype was picked up many times. V is TRBV11-2 and J is TRBJ2-5; 7 bases fit TRBD1. Germline CDR1 reads SGHAT; CDR2 reads FQNNGV. The CDR3 runs to 15 residues. The ends lost 6 bases at V and 6 bases at J; junction bases unmatched: 13. CDR3 protein: CASSGTRGRGKTQYF. CDR3 nucleotide sequence: TGTGCCAGCAGTGGTACAAGGGGGCGAGGAAAGACCCAGTACTTC.